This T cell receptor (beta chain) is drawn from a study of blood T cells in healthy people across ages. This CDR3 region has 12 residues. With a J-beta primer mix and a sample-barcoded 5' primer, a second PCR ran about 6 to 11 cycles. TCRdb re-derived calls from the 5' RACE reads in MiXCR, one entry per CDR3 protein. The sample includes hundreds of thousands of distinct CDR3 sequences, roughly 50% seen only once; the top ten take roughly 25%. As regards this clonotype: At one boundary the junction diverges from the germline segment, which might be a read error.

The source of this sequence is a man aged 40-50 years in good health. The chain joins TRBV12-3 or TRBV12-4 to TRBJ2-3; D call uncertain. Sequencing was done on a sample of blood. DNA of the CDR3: TGTGCCAGCAGTCAGAACGCAGATGCGCAATATTTT. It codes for CASSQNADAQYF.